The next 11 T cell receptor beta chains were all read from a single sample in a study of cytomegalovirus exposure and HLA in healthy donors. The primer mix had 60 Vbeta and 13 Jbeta primers. The repertoire was sequenced with immunoSEQ multiplex PCR; TCRdb's copy has only in-frame clones and lacks some. The sample holds tens of thousands of clones, 70% to 75% seen once. The sample consisted of PBMCs. The receptors shown here come from a woman aged 50 to 60 in good health and CMV-seropositive.

The sample holds one count of this clone. V gene TRBV29-1 combines with J gene TRBJ1-2, with D maybe TRBD1 (5 bases). Germline V CDR1 and CDR2: SQVTM, ANQGSEA. The CDR3 runs 13 residues. The germline V and J ends were trimmed by 3 bases and 8 bases, with 16 bases remaining between them. DNA for the CDR3: TGCAGCGTTGACTATGGGACTCCAAGCGGCTACACCTTC. This translates into CSVDYGTPSGYTF.

This clone was observed a single time. The gene calls are TRBV19 and TRBJ1-3; 7 bases fit TRBD1. The CDR3 loop spans 15 amino acids. Unmatched junction bases numbered 7, after V lost 6 bases and J lost 2 bases. Germline-derived CDR1 and CDR2 are LNHDA and SQIVND (reference sequence). In DNA form, the CDR3 reads TGTGCCAGTAGGATCTCTGACAGGGCTGGAAACACCATATATTTT. Protein: CASRISDRAGNTIYF.

In its sample, this clone was seen once. V is TRBV19 and J is TRBJ1-5; D remains ambiguous. Trimming cost V 7 bases and J 1 base, with 17 bases left between them. Per the germline V gene, CDR1 is LNHDA and CDR2 is SQIVND (reference sequence). The CDR3 consists of 16 residues. CDR3 sequence (DNA): TGTGCCAGTACACACCTGGCGGGGTCGAGCAATCAGCCCCAGCATTTT. Its protein product is CASTHLAGSSNQPQHF.

V gene TRBV2 combines with J gene TRBJ1-4; 11 bases fit TRBD1. With 9 bases clipped from V and 2 bases from J, the junction kept 5 bases outside the gene matches. The germline gives CDR1 SNHLY, CDR2 FYNNEI. The CDR3 contains 15 residues. The CDR3 reads CASHRDRGTNEKLFF. The CDR3 DNA reads TGTGCCAGTCACCGGGACAGGGGGACTAATGAAAAACTGTTTTTT. Using reference TRBV2 and TRBJ1-4 for the parts outside the CDR3, the full variable domain is EPEVTQTPSHQVTQMGQEVILRCVPISNHLYFYWYRQILGQKVEFLVSFYNNEISEKSEIFDDQFSVERPDGSNFTLKIRSTKLEDSAMYFCASHRDRGTNEKLFFGSGTQLSVL.

The J gene is TRBJ2-1, the V gene TRBV2, with D possibly matching TRBD2 (5 bases). V lost 7 bases and J 9 bases, leaving 13 bases between the germline ends. The CDR3 contains 12 residues. Germline CDR1 and CDR2: SNHLY and FYNNEI. In DNA, the CDR3 is TGTGCCAGCACCAAAAATCGGGGTGAGCAGTTCTTC. Translated, it gives CASTKNRGEQFF.

This clone showed up just once. The J gene is TRBJ2-2, the V gene TRBV11-2; 9 bases map to TRBD2. The CDR3 consists of 14 residues. Germline V gene lookup returns CDR1 SGHAT and CDR2 FQNNGV. V lost 4 bases to trimming and J lost 7 bases; unmatched junction nucleotides: 4. The CDR3 DNA follows: TGTGCCAGCAGCTCTACGCGGGGGGGCGGGGAGCTGTTTTTT. Protein: CASSSTRGGGELFF. Full variable domain (outside the CDR3, taken from reference TRBV11-2 and TRBJ2-2): EAGVAQSPRYKIIEKRQSVAFWCNPISGHATLYWYQQILGQGPKLLIQFQNNGVVDDSQLPKDRFSAERLKGVDSTLKIQPAKLEDSAVYLCASSSTRGGGELFFGEGSRLTVL.

This chain links TRBV5-4 with TRBJ2-7, with D possibly TRBD1 on 5 matching bases. This CDR3 comprises 14 residues. V lost 0 bases to trimming and J lost 3 bases, with 10 bases between them. Per germline, CDR1 SGHNT and CDR2 YYREEE (reference sequence). The CDR3: CASSLAQGGYEQYF. CDR3 in DNA: TGTGCCAGCAGCTTGGCGCAGGGCGGCTACGAGCAGTACTTC.

This clone appeared a few times. The chain recombines TRBV9 with TRBJ2-1; 8 nucleotides align to TRBD2. The CDR3 is 15 residues long. V lost 4 bases, J lost 6 bases, and 9 bases stayed unmatched. Per germline, CDR1 SGDLS and CDR2 YYNGEE. CDR3 DNA: TGTGCCAGCAGCTCTAGCCTAGCGGGCTCCAATGAGCAGTTCTTC. This gives the protein CASSSSLAGSNEQFF.

The chain has TRBV7-8 and TRBJ2-1, with TRBD2 matching 10 bases. This CDR3 has 18 amino acids. Trimming at V came to 4 bases and at J to 8 bases, leaving 17 bases not matched to a gene. Germline V gene data show CDR1 as SGHVS and CDR2 as FQNEAQ. The CDR3 DNA is TGTGCCAGCAGCTCCTTCCTTTTAGCGGGAGGTCTTGGGGATGAGCAGTTCTTC. Its translation: CASSSFLLAGGLGDEQFF.

A single count supports this clone. The chain recombines TRBV4-1 with TRBJ1-5; D may be TRBD1 (6 bases). This CDR3 comprises 15 residues. Germline CDR1 and CDR2: MGHRA and YSYEKL. Trimming stripped 3 bases from V and 2 bases from J, with 11 bases between. The CDR3 nucleotides read TGCGCCAGCAGCCATACCAGGGGTGGCAATCAGCCCCAGCATTTT. This sequence encodes CASSHTRGGNQPQHF.

V and J are TRBV6-6 and TRBJ2-3, with 10 bases that match TRBD2. After removal of 5 bases from V and 1 base from J, the junction contained 3 bases not matched to a gene. CDR1 and CDR2 (germline): MNHNY, SVGAGI (reference sequence). The CDR3 runs 15 residues. In nucleotides, the CDR3 is TGTGCCAGCAGTGCTAGCGGGAGCGGCACAGATACGCAGTATTTT. Translated, it gives CASSASGSGTDTQYF.